This TCR beta chain was retrieved from a study of blood T cell repertoires in COVID-19. The CDR3 runs to 13 residues. Per germline, CDR1 SGHRS and CDR2 YFSETQ. Unmatched junction bases numbered 7, after V lost 4 bases and J lost 7 bases. Profiling relied on immunoSEQ multiplex PCR, and the TCRdb table lists in-frame clones only, not all of them. The sample lists more than 250,000 clones, about 83% seen once, with roughly 1.1% in the top ten. The receptor comes from a woman aged 45-65 years with acute or convalescent COVID-19. The rearrangement links TRBV5-1 to TRBJ2-7; TRBD2 aligns across 8 bases. Sequenced sample: peripheral blood. The CDR3 region is CASSAGTRSEQYF. As DNA, the CDR3 is TGCGCCAGCAGCGCCGGGACTAGGAGTGAGCAGTACTTC. The variable domain in full, with the rest retrieved from reference TRBV5-1 and TRBJ2-7, is KAGVTQTPRYLIKTRGQQVTLSCSPISGHRSVSWYQQTPGQGLQFLFEYFSETQRNKGNFPGRFSGRQFSNSRSEMNVSTLELGDSALYLCASSAGTRSEQYFGPGTRLTVT.